The clone carrying this T cell receptor beta chain was counted a few times. This entry comes from a study of blood T cell repertoires in COVID-19. Overall study context: Sites in the United States, Italy and Spain provided acute and convalescent COVID-19 samples.

TCRdb's table, derived via immunoSEQ multiplex PCR, lists solely in-frame clones and lacks some. The sample consists of some 300,000 clones, 88% of them appearing once. The sequencing sample was made of PBMCs or T cells enriched from blood (not recorded which). The receptor was isolated from a woman between 55 and 75 years old in a cohort exposed to, infected with or recovered from COVID-19 (not recorded which).

The CDR3 nucleotides read TGCGCCAGCAGCCAACTGCGGTCGACTAGCGGGAGGGCAGGCAATGAGCAGTTCTTC. Translation gives CASSQLRSTSGRAGNEQFF. This chain links TRBV4-1 with TRBJ2-1; TRBD2 matches at 14 bases. The CDR3 sequence is 19 residues long. V trimming: 2 bases; J trimming: 6 bases; junction bases outside the gene matches: 12. Germline CDR1 MGHRA, CDR2 YSYEKL.